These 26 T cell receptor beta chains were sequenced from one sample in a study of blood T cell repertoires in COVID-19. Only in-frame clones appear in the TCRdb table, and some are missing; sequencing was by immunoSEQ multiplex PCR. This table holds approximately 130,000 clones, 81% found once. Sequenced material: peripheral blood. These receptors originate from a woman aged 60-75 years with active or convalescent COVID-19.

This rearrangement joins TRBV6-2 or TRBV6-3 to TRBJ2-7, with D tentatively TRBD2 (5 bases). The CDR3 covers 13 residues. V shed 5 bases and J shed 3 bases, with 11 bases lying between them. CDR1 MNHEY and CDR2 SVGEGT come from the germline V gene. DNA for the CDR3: TGTGCCAGCAGTCCCGGACTGCTCTACGAGCAGTACTTC. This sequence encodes CASSPGLLYEQYF.

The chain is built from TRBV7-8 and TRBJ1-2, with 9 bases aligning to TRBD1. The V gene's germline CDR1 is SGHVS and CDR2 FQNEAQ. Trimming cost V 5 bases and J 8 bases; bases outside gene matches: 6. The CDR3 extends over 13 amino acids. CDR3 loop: CASSVQGALGYTF. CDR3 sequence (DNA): TGTGCCAGCAGCGTACAGGGGGCGTTAGGCTACACCTTC.

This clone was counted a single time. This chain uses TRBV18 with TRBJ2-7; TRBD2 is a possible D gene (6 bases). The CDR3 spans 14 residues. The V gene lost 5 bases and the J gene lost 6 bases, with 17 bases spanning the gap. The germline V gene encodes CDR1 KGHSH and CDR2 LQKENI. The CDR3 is CASSARGHSGEQYF. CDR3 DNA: TGTGCCAGCTCAGCGCGGGGCCACTCGGGCGAGCAGTACTTC.

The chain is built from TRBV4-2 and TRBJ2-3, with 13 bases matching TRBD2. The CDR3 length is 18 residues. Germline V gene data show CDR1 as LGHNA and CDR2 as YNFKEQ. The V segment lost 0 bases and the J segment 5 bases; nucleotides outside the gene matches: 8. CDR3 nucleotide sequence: TGTGCCAGCAGCCAAGACGATGGGACTAGCGGGGTAGTAGATACGCAGTATTTT. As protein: CASSQDDGTSGVVDTQYF.

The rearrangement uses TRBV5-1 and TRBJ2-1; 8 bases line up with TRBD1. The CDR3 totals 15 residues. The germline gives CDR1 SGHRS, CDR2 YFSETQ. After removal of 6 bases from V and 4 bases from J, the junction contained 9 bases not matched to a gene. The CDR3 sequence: CASTEDRVLYNEQFF. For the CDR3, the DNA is TGCGCCAGCACCGAGGACAGGGTGCTTTACAATGAGCAGTTCTTC.

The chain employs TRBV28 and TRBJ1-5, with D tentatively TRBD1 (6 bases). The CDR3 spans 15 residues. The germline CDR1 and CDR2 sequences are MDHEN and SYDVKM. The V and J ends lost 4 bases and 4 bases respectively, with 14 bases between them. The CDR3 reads CASSSFGQINQPQHF. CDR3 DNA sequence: TGTGCCAGCAGTTCCTTCGGACAGATTAATCAGCCCCAGCATTTT.

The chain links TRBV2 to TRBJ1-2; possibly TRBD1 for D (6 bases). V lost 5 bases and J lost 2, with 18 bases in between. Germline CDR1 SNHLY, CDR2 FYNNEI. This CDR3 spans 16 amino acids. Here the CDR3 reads CASSYTGDTINYGYTF. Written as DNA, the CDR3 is TGTGCCAGCAGTTATACTGGGGACACCATAAACTATGGCTACACCTTC.

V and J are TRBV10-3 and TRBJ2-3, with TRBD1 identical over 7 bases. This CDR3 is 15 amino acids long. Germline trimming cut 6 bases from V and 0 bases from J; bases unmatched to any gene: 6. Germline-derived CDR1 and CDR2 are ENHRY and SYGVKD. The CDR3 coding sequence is TGTGCCATCAGGGGGGACAGTTCTAGCACAGATACGCAGTATTTT. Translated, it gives CAIRGDSSSTDTQYF.

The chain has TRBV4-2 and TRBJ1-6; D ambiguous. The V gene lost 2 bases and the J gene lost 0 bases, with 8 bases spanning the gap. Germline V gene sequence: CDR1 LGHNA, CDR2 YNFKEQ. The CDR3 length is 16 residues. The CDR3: CASSQMRSSYNSPLHF. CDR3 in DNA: TGTGCCAGCAGCCAAATGAGGAGCTCCTATAATTCACCCCTCCACTTT.

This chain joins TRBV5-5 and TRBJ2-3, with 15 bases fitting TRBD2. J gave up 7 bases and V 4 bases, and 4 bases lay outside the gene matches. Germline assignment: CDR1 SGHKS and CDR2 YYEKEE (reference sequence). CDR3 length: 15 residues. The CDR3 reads CASSEGLAGGYTQYF. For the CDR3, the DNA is TGTGCCAGCAGCGAAGGACTAGCGGGGGGGTATACGCAGTATTTT.

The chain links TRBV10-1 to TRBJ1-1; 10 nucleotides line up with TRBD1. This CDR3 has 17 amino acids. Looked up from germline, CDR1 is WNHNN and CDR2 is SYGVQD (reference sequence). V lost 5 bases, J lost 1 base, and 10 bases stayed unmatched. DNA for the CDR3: TGCGCCAGCAGTCCGCCCCGACAGGGGGCACCGAACACTGAAGCTTTCTTT. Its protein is CASSPPRQGAPNTEAFF.

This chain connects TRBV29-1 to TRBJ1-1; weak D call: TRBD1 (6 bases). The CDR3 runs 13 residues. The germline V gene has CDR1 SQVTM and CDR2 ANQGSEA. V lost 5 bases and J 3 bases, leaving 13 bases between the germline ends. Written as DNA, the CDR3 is TGCAGCGTTTTACAGGGCCGGGACACTGAAGCTTTCTTT. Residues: CSVLQGRDTEAFF.

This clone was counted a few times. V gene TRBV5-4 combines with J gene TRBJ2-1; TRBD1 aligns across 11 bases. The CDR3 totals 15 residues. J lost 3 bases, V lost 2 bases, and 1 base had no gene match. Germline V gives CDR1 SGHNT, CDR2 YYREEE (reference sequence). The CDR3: CASSLGTGGYNEQFF. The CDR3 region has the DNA TGTGCCAGCAGCTTAGGGACAGGGGGCTACAATGAGCAGTTCTTC.

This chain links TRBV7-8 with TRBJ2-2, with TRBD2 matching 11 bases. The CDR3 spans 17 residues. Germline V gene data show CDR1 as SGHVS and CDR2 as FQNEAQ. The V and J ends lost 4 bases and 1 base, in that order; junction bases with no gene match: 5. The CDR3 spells CASSSEGLAENTGELFF. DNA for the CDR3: TGTGCCAGCAGCTCGGAGGGACTAGCGGAGAACACCGGGGAGCTGTTTTTT. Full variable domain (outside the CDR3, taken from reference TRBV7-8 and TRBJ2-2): GAGVSQSPRYKVAKRGQDVALRCDPISGHVSLFWYQQALGQGPEFLTYFQNEAQLDKSGLPSDRFFAERPEGSVSTLKIQRTQQEDSAVYLCASSSEGLAENTGELFFGEGSRLTVL.

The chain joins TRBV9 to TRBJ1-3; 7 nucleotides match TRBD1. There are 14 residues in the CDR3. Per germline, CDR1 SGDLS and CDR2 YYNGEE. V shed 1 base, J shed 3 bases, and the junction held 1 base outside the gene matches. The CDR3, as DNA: TGTGCCAGCAGCGTAACAGGGGATGGAAACACCATATATTTT. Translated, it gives CASSVTGDGNTIYF.

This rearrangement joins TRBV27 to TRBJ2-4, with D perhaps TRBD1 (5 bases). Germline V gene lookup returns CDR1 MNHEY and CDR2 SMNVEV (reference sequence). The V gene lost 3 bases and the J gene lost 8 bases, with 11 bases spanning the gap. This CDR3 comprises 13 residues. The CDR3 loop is CASSLSRVDIQYF. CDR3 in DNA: TGTGCCAGCAGTTTGAGCAGGGTTGACATTCAGTACTTC.

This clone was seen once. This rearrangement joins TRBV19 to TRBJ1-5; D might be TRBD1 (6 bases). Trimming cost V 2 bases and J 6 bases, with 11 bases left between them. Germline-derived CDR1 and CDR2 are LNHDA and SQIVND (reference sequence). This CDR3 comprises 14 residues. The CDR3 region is CASSIWGGGQPQHF. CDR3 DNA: TGTGCCAGTAGTATATGGGGGGGCGGTCAGCCCCAGCATTTT. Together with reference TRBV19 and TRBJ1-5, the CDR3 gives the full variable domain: DGGITQSPKYLFRKEGQNVTLSCEQNLNHDAMYWYRQDPGQGLRLIYYSQIVNDFQKGDIAEGYSVSREKKESFPLTVTSAQKNPTAFYLCASSIWGGGQPQHFGDGTRLSIL.

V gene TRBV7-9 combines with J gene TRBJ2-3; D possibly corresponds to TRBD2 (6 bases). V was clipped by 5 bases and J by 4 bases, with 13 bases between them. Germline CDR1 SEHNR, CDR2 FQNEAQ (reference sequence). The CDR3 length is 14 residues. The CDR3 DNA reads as TGTGCCAGCAGCCCGTCCCCTAGCGCAGATACGCAGTATTTT. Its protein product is CASSPSPSADTQYF.

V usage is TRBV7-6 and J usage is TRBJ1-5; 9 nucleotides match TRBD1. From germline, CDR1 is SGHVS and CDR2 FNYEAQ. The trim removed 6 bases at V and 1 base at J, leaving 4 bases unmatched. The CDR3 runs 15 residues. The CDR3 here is CASSWDRESNQPQHF. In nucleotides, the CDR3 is TGTGCCAGCAGTTGGGACAGGGAAAGCAATCAGCCCCAGCATTTT.

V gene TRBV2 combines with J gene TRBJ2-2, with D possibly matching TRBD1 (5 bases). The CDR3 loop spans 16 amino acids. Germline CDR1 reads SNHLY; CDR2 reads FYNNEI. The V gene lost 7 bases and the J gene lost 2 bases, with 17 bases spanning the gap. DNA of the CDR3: TGTGCCAGCACTCAGGGATCACCTCTAAACACCGGGGAGCTGTTTTTT. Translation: CASTQGSPLNTGELFF.

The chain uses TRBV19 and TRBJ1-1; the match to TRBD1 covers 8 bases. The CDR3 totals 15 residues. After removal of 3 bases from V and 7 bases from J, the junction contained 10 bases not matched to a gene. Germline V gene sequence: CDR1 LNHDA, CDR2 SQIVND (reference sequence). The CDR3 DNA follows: TGTGCCAGTAGTATGCGGACAGGGATGGGGAGTGAAGCTTTCTTT. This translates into CASSMRTGMGSEAFF.

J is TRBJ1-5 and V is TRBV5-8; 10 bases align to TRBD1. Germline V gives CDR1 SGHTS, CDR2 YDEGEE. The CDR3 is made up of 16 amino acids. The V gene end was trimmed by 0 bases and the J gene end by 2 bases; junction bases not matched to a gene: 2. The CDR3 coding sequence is TGTGCCAGCAGCTTGGCCGGGACAGGGGGCAATCAGCCCCAGCATTTT. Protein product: CASSLAGTGGNQPQHF. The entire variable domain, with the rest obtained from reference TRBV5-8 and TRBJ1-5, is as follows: EAGVTQSPTHLIKTRGQQATLRCSPISGHTSVYWYQQALGLGLQFLLWYDEGEERNRGNFPPRFSGRQFPNYSSELNVNALELEDSALYLCASSLAGTGGNQPQHFGDGTRLSIL.

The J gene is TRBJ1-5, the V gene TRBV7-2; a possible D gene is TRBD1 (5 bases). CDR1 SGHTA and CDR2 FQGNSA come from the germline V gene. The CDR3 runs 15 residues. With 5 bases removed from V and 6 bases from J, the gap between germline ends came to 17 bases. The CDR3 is CASSVNGGYGQPQHF. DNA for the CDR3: TGTGCCAGCAGCGTCAACGGGGGGTACGGTCAGCCCCAGCATTTT. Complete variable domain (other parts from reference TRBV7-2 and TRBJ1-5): GAGVSQSPSNKVTEKGKDVELRCDPISGHTALYWYRQSLGQGLEFLIYFQGNSAPDKSGLPSDRFSAERTGGSVSTLTIQRTQQEDSAVYLCASSVNGGYGQPQHFGDGTRLSIL.

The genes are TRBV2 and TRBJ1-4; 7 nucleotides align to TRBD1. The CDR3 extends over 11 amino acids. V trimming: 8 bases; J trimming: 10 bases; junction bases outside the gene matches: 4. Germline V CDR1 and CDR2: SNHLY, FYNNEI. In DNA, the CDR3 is TGTGCCAGCGAGACAGGGAGAAAACTGTTTTTT. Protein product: CASETGRKLFF.

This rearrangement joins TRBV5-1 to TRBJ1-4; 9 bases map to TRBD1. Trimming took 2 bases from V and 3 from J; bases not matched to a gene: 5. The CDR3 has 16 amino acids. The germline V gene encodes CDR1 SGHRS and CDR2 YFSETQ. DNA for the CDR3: TGCGCCAGCAGCTTCGGACAGGGGAATGCTAATGAAAAACTGTTTTTT. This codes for CASSFGQGNANEKLFF.

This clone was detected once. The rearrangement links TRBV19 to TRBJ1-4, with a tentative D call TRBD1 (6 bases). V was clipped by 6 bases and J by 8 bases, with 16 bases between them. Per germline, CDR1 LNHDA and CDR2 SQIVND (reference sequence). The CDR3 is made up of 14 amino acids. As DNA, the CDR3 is TGTGCCAGTAGCAACAGGGCGGTTGAGGAAAAACTGTTTTTT. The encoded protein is CASSNRAVEEKLFF.